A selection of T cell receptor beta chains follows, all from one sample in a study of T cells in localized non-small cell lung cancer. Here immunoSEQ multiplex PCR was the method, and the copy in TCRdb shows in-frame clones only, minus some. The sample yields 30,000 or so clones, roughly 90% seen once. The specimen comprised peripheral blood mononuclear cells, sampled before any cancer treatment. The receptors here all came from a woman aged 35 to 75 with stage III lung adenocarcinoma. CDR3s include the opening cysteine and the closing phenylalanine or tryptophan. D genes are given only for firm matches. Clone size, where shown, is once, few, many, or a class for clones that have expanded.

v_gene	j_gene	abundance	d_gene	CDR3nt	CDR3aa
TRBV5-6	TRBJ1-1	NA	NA	TGTGCCAGCAGCGCTTCTATGAACACTGAAGCTTTCTTT	CASSASMNTEAFF
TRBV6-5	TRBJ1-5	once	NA	TGTGCCAGCAGCCAGGGGACAAGAAGCAATCAGCCCCAGCATTTT	CASSQGTRSNQPQHF
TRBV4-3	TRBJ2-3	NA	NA	TGCGCCAGCAGCCAAGATCCCCGAGATACGCAGTATTTT	CASSQDPRDTQYF
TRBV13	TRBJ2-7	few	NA	TGTGCCAGCAGCTCGGACGGCTCCTACGAGCAGTACTTC	CASSSDGSYEQYF
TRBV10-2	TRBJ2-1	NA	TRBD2	TGCGCCAGCAGACTAGCGGGTAGTCTGGATGAGCAGTTCTTC	CASRLAGSLDEQFF
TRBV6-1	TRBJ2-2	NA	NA	TGTGCCAGCAGTGAAGGCAGGGCGTCCGGGGAGCTGTTTTTT	CASSEGRASGELFF
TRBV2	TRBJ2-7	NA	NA	TGTGCCAGCAGGCGCAGAGATTCACCCTACGAGCAGTACTTC	CASRRRDSPYEQYF
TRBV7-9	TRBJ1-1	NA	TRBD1	TGTGCCAGCAGCCGGACAGGGTCCACTGAAGCTTTCTTT	CASSRTGSTEAFF
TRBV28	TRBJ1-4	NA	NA	TGTGCCAGCACAACCCCAGGAGAAAAACTGTTTTTT	CASTTPGEKLFF
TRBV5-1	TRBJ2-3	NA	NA	TGCGCCAGCAGAAACGACGATACGCAGTATTTT	CASRNDDTQYF
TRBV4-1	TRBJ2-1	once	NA	TGCGCCAGCAGCCAAAGTAGGAGGCAGTTCTTC	CASSQSRRQFF
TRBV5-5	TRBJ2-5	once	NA	TGTGCCAGCAGCGGGGCGGGGCAAGAGACCCAGTACTTC	CASSGAGQETQYF
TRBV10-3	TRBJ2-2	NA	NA	TGCGCCATCAGTGCAAACACCGGGGAGCTGTTTTTT	CAISANTGELFF
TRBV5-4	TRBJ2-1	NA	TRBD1	TGTGCCAGCAGTCGTGACAGGGGTTCCTACAATGAGCAGTTCTTC	CASSRDRGSYNEQFF
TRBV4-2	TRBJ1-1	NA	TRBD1	TGTGCCAGCAGCCAAGACAGGGGGCGAAACACTGAAGCTTTCTTT	CASSQDRGRNTEAFF
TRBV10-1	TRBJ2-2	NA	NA	TGCGCCAGCAGTGTGAACACCGGGGAGCTGTTTTTT	CASSVNTGELFF
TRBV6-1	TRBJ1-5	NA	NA	TGTGCCAGCAGTGAAGCGGGGGGGTTCGGCAATCAGCCCCAGCATTTT	CASSEAGGFGNQPQHF
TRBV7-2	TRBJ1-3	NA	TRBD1	TGTGCCAGCAGCTCCGGGACAGATGGAAACACCATATATTTT	CASSSGTDGNTIYF
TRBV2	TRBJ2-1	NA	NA	TGTGCCAGCAGTGGGGAGGGGCACAGGGGGTACAATGAGCAGTTCTTC	CASSGEGHRGYNEQFF
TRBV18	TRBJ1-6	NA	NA	TGTGCCAGCTCACCACCGGGGGCCTCCTATAATTCACCCCTCCACTTT	CASSPPGASYNSPLHF
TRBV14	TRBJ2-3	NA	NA	TGTGCCAGCAGCCACACGGATACGCAGTATTTT	CASSHTDTQYF
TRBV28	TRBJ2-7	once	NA	TGTGCCAGCAGTTTTGGACTCTACGAGCAGTACTTC	CASSFGLYEQYF
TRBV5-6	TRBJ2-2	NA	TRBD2	TGTGCCAGCAGCTCTAGCGGGAGCCCCAACACCGGGGAGCTGTTTTTT	CASSSSGSPNTGELFF
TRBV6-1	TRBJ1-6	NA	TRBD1	TGTGCCAGCAGTGAAGCCACAGGGGGGAATTCACCCCTCCACTTT	CASSEATGGNSPLHF
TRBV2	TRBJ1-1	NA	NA	TGTGCCAGCAGTGAAGGGGGGCAGGGCACTGAAGCTTTCTTT	CASSEGGQGTEAFF
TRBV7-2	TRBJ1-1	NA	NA	TGTGCCAGCAGCTATGGGGGGGTGAACACTGAAGCTTTCTTT	CASSYGGVNTEAFF
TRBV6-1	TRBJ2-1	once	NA	TGTGCCAGCAGTGAACAGGGGAGCTCCTACAATGAGCAGTTCTTC	CASSEQGSSYNEQFF
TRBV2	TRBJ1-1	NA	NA	TGTGCCAGCAGTGAACTGCTGAACACTGAAGCTTTCTTT	CASSELLNTEAFF
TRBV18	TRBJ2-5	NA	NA	TGTGCCAGCTCACTTACCCAGGGGGAGACCCAGTACTTC	CASSLTQGETQYF
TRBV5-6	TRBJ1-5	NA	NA	TGTGCCAGCAGCTTCGGCCCGGGAGAGGGACAGCCCCAGCATTTT	CASSFGPGEGQPQHF
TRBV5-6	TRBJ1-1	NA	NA	TGTGCCAGCAGCTTTGCAGCGAACACTGAAGCTTTCTTT	CASSFAANTEAFF
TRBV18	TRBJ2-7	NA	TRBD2	TGTGCCAGCTCAAAGGCCTCACTAGCGGGCACCTCCTACGAGCAGTACTTC	CASSKASLAGTSYEQYF
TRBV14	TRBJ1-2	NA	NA	TGTGCCAGCAGCCAAGAACCCGTAAACTATGGCTACACCTTC	CASSQEPVNYGYTF
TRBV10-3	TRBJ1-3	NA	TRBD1	TGTGCCATTAGAGAGGGGGCACCTGGAAACACCATATATTTT	CAIREGAPGNTIYF
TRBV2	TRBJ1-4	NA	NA	TGTGCCAGCAGTGTCGACAGATCGAATGAAAAACTGTTTTTT	CASSVDRSNEKLFF
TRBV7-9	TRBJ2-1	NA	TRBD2	TGTGCCAGCAGCCCTATAGCGGGAAGCTCCTACAATGAGCAGTTCTTC	CASSPIAGSSYNEQFF
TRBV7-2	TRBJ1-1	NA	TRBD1	TGTGCCAGCAGTCGACAGGGTGGGCACACTGAAGCTTTCTTT	CASSRQGGHTEAFF
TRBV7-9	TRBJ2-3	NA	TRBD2	TGTGCCAGCAGCTTGGGGACTAGCGGCCGCACAGATACGCAGTATTTT	CASSLGTSGRTDTQYF
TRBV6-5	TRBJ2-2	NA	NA	TGTGCCAGCAGTTACTATAGACCTCGAGGCGGCGGGGAGCTGTTTTTT	CASSYYRPRGGGELFF
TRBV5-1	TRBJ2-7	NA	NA	TGCGCCAGCAGCTTGGAACTAGCTAACGAGCAGTACTTC	CASSLELANEQYF